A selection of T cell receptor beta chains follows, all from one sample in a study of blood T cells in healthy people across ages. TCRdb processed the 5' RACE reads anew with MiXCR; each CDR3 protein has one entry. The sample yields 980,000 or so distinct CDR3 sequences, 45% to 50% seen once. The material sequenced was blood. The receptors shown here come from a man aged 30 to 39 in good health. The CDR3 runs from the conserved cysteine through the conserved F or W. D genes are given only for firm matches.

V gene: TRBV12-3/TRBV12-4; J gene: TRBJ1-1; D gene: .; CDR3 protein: CASSSSTGPQAAFF
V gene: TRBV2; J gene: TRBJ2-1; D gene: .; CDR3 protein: CASSEGVAPETQFF
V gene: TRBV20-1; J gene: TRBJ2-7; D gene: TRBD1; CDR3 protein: CSARPRTGNSYEQYF
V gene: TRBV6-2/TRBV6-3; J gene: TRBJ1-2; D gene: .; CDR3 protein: CASSYSVEGYTF
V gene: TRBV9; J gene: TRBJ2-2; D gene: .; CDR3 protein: CASSPFEGPNTGELFF
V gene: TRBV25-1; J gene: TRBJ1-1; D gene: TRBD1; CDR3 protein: CASSESGTGNTEAFF
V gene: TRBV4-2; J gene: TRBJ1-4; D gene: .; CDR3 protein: CASSQTAGQNEKLFF
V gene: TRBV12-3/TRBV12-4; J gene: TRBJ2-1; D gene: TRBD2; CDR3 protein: CASSSPDSGGDEQFF
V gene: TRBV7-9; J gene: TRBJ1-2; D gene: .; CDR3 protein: CASSPNTAFLSGYTF
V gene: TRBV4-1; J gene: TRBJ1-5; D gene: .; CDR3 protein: CASSRVMNQPQHF
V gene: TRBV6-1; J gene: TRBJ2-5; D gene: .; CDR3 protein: CASSERRIRETQYF
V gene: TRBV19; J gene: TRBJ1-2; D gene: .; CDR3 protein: CASKLADGYTF
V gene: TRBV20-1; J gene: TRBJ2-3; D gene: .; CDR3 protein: CSAQRLGGGPDTQYF
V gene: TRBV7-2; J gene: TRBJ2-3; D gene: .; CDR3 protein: CASSPHDTQYF
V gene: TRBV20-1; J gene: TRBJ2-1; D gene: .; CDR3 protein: CSARGVAGYEQFF
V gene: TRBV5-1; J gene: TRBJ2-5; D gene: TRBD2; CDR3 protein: CASVSGTSGTFNEQYF
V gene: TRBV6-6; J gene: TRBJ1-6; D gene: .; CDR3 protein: CASSSLQNSPLHF
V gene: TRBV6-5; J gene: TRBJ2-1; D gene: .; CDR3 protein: CASSYSGPNPNEQFF
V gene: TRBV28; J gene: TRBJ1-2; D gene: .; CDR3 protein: CASSLGRELGYTF
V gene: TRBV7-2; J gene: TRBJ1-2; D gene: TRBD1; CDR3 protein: CASPTGGGLAYGYTF
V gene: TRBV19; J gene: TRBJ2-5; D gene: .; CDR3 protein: CASSGTQYF
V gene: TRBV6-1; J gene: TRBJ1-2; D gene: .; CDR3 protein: CASSENYGGPYGYTF
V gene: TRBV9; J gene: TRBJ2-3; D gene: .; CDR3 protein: CASSVMADTQYF
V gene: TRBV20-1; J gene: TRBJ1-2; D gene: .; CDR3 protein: CSASAYQGPLYGYTF
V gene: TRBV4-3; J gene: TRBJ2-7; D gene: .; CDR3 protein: CASSQGKSYEQYF
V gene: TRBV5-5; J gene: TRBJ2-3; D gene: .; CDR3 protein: CAEQFTGRDTQYF
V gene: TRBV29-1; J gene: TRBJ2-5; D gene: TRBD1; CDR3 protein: CSVEKGAGETQYF
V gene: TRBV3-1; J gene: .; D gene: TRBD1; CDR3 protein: CASSPGGRTGAFEQYF
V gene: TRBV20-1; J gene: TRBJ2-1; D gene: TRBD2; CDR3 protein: CSVGGGDRNEQFF
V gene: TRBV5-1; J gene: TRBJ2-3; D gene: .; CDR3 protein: CASSLDLEQGVRTQYF
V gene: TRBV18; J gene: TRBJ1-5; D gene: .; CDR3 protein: CASSPPRVGADQPQHF
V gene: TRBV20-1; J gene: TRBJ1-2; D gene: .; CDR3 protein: CSARDEASYGYTF
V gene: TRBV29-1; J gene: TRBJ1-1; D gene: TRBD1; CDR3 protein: CSVSTGAAEAFF
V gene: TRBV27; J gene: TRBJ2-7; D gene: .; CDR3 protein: CASSSDYTADYEQYF
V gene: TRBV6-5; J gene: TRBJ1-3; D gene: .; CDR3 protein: CASSYSSGNTIYF
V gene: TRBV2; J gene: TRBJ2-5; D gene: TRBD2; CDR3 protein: CASKLAEETQYF
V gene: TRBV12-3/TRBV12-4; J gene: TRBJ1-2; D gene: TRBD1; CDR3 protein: CASSPGQPPYGYTF